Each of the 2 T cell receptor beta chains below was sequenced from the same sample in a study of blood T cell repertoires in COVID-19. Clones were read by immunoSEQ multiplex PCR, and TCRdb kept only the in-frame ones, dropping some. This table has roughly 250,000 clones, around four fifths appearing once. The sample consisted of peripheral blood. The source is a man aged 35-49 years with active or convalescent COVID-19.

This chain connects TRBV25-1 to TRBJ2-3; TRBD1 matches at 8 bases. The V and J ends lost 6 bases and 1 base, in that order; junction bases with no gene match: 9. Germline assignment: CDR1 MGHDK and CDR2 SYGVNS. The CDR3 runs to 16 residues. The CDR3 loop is CASSRDRQDGTDTQYF. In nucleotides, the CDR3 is TGTGCCAGCAGCCGGGACAGGCAGGACGGCACAGATACGCAGTATTTT.

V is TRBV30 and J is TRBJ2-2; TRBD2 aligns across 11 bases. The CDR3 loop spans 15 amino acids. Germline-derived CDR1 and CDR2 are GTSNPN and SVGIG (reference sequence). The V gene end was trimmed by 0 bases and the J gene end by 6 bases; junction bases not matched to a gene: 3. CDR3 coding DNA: TGTGCCTGGAGTGTAACTAGCGGGGGACCCGGGGAGCTGTTTTTT. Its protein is CAWSVTSGGPGELFF.